Following are 31 T cell receptor beta chains from one sample sequenced in a study of cytomegalovirus exposure and HLA in healthy donors. The PCR had 60 Vbeta and 13 Jbeta primers. Repertoires were generated with immunoSEQ multiplex PCR, while TCRdb's copy carries only in-frame clones and drops some. In the table there are over 100,000 clones, 70% to 80% of which are singletons. The source material was PBMCs. These TCRs come from a female donor in good health and CMV-seropositive.

This chain connects TRBV28 to TRBJ1-2, with D maybe TRBD1 (6 bases). CDR3 size: 17 residues. Looked up from germline, CDR1 is MDHEN and CDR2 is SYDVKM. The V gene lost 2 bases and the J gene lost 2 bases, with 18 bases spanning the gap. The DNA of the CDR3 is TGTGCCAGCAGTTTAGCGGGGGCGCCCTCCTTAAACTATGGCTACACCTTC. Protein product: CASSLAGAPSLNYGYTF.

The chain combines TRBV11-3 with TRBJ2-2; the match to TRBD2 covers 9 bases. V shed 5 bases, J shed 5 bases, and the junction held 9 bases outside the gene matches. The V gene's germline CDR1 is SGHNT and CDR2 YENEEA. The CDR3 runs 16 residues. CDR3 loop: CASSTRIAGETGELFF. DNA of the CDR3: TGTGCCAGCAGCACCAGGATAGCGGGAGAAACCGGGGAGCTGTTTTTT.

This clone was seen only a few times. The rearrangement joins TRBV11-3 to TRBJ2-1; TRBD2 is a possible D gene (6 bases). Per germline, CDR1 SGHNT and CDR2 YENEEA. The CDR3 covers 14 residues. Between the trimmed V and J ends, which lost 1 base and 4 bases, there was a span of 8 bases. The CDR3 DNA is TGTGCCAGCAGCTTAGGCGGGGTTTACAATGAGCAGTTCTTC. Translated, it gives CASSLGGVYNEQFF.

The chain has TRBV11-2 and TRBJ2-7, with 11 nucleotides matching TRBD1. V lost 2 bases to trimming and J lost 5 bases; unmatched junction nucleotides: 14. CDR1 and CDR2 (germline): SGHAT, FQNNGV. The CDR3 is 18 residues long. CDR3 sequence: CASSLSLGTGGFNDEQYF. CDR3 nucleotide sequence: TGTGCCAGCAGCTTATCTCTGGGGACAGGGGGATTTAACGACGAGCAGTACTTC.

V usage is TRBV15 and J usage is TRBJ1-6; TRBD1 aligns across 8 bases. The CDR3 runs 16 residues. Trimming at V came to 0 bases and at J to 6 bases, leaving 4 bases not matched to a gene. CDR1 is LNHNV, CDR2 YYDKDF, per germline (reference sequence). CDR3 residues: CATSREAGGGNSPLHF. The CDR3 coding sequence is TGTGCCACCAGCAGAGAGGCAGGGGGCGGTAATTCACCCCTCCACTTT. Supplemented by reference TRBV15 and TRBJ1-6, the full variable domain reads DAMVIQNPRYQVTQFGKPVTLSCSQTLNHNVMYWYQQKSSQAPKLLFHYYDKDFNNEADTPDNFQSRRPNTSFCFLDIRSPGLGDTAMYLCATSREAGGGNSPLHFGNGTRLTVT.

The chain couples TRBV28 to TRBJ2-5, with 10 bases that match TRBD2. This CDR3 comprises 17 residues. In germline, CDR1 is MDHEN, CDR2 SYDVKM. With V trimmed by 5 bases and J by 3 bases, 12 bases remained unmatched. The CDR3 bases are TGTGCCAGCAGTCCCGGGGGAGCGGGGGGGCTTAAAGAGACCCAGTACTTC. It yields the protein CASSPGGAGGLKETQYF. Looking up the rest from reference TRBV28 and TRBJ2-5 gives the full variable domain: DVKVTQSSRYLVKRTGEKVFLECVQDMDHENMFWYRQDPGLGLRLIYFSYDVKMKEKGDIPEGYSVSREKKERFSLILESASTNQTSMYLCASSPGGAGGLKETQYFGPGTRLLVL.

The rearrangement joins TRBV7-3 to TRBJ2-3, with 11 bases that match TRBD2. V lost 3 bases and J lost 4; bases outside the gene matches: 6. This CDR3 is built from 16 residues. Germline assignment: CDR1 SGHTA and CDR2 FQGTGA. This CDR3 is CASSFSSGGYADTQYF. The CDR3 nucleotides read TGTGCCAGCAGCTTTTCTAGCGGGGGGTACGCAGATACGCAGTATTTT.

The V and J genes are TRBV9 and TRBJ1-2, with 9 nucleotides matching TRBD1. The CDR3 totals 17 residues. Germline lookup yields CDR1 SGDLS and CDR2 YYNGEE. The junction had 9 bases not matched to a gene; V was cut back by 3 bases and J by 0 bases. This chain's CDR3 is CASSAGTGWRPNYGYTF. The CDR3 DNA reads TGTGCCAGCAGCGCCGGGACAGGGTGGCGGCCTAACTATGGCTACACCTTC.

This clone was seen a handful of times. Here the CDR3 DNA reads TGCGCCAGCATCAGACTAGCGGGGGGCGTCCGGCATGGGGGGGGGCAGTATTTT. Its protein is CASIRLAGGVRHGGGQYF. V is TRBV10-1 and J is TRBJ2-3; the match to TRBD2 covers 13 bases. CDR3 length: 18 amino acids. V shed 7 bases and J 11 bases; nucleotides not matched to a gene: 21. The germline CDR1 and CDR2 sequences are WNHNN and SYGVQD (reference sequence).

The chain is built from TRBV21-1 and TRBJ1-1; the table's TRBD1 call for D was not verified on the DNA. TRBV21-1 is annotated as a pseudogene. The CDR3 consists of 13 residues. The CDR3, as DNA: TGTGCCAGCAGCAAAACAGTGAACACTGAAGCTTTCTTT. Encoded protein: CASSKTVNTEAFF.

The chain couples TRBV5-4 to TRBJ2-2, with D possibly matching TRBD1 (6 bases). The CDR3 runs to 15 residues. Germline CDR1 is SGHNT and CDR2 is YYREEE (reference sequence). The V and J ends lost 3 bases and 4 bases respectively, with 13 bases between them. CDR3 residues: CASSSLGAGTGELFF. CDR3 nucleotides: TGTGCCAGCAGCTCACTGGGGGCCGGCACCGGGGAGCTGTTTTTT.

The chain recombines TRBV4-2 with TRBJ2-7, with D possibly matching TRBD2 (5 bases). This CDR3 spans 13 amino acids. CDR1 LGHNA and CDR2 YNFKEQ come from the germline V gene. The V end lost 8 bases, the J end lost 0 bases, and 11 bases lay between the germline ends. The CDR3 DNA is TGTGCCAGCTGTCGCGGGTTCTCCTACGAGCAGTACTTC. Its protein product is CASCRGFSYEQYF.

The chain uses TRBV6-1 and TRBJ1-2; 9 bases agree with TRBD1. CDR3 length: 16 residues. Germline V gene lookup returns CDR1 MNHNS and CDR2 SASEGT. The V gene end was trimmed by 3 bases and the J gene end by 1 base; junction bases not matched to a gene: 6. The CDR3 DNA sequence: TGTGCCAGCAGTGAGGGGACAGGGTTCTTTAACTATGGCTACACCTTC. This codes for CASSEGTGFFNYGYTF.

CDR3 DNA sequence: TGTGCCAGTAGGTCGGCTAGCGGGGGGAATGAGCAGTTCTTC. It codes for CASRSASGGNEQFF. This chain uses TRBV19 with TRBJ2-1; 11 positions agree with TRBD2. The trim removed 6 bases at V and 7 bases at J, leaving 5 bases unmatched. The CDR3 has 14 amino acids. Germline CDR1 is LNHDA and CDR2 is SQIVND (reference sequence).

The V call is TRBV7-9, the J call TRBJ2-1; TRBD2 agrees at 9 bases. V shed 5 bases, J shed 2 bases, and the junction held 7 bases outside the gene matches. Germline V gives CDR1 SEHNR, CDR2 FQNEAQ (reference sequence). This CDR3 region has 16 residues. The CDR3 nucleotides read TGTGCCAGCAGCCGACTAGCGGAGCTACCCTACAATGAGCAGTTCTTC. Protein sequence: CASSRLAELPYNEQFF. The full variable domain, in which reference TRBV7-9 and TRBJ2-1 provide the parts outside the CDR3, is DTGVSQNPRHKITKRGQNVTFRCDPISEHNRLYWYRQTLGQGPEFLTYFQNEAQLEKSRLLSDRFSAERPKGSFSTLEIQRTEQGDSAMYLCASSRLAELPYNEQFFGPGTRLTVL.

The rearrangement links TRBV6-1 to TRBJ2-7; D possibly corresponds to TRBD2 (6 bases). Germline assignment: CDR1 MNHNS and CDR2 SASEGT. There are 14 residues in the CDR3. Trimming took off 8 bases at V and 1 base at J, with 15 bases between the two ends. The DNA for the CDR3 is TGTGCCAGCGGGGGGATCGACTCTTCCTACGAGCAGTACTTC. Its translation is CASGGIDSSYEQYF.

The V call is TRBV27, the J call TRBJ1-5; D is perhaps TRBD1 (5 bases). Germline loops: CDR1 MNHEY, CDR2 SMNVEV (reference sequence). V lost 4 bases and J 0 bases, leaving 13 bases between the germline ends. CDR3 size: 16 residues. The CDR3 DNA sequence: TGTGCCAGCAGTTCTCTGCCAGGGCGTAGCAATCAGCCCCAGCATTTT. Translated, it gives CASSSLPGRSNQPQHF.

The chain links TRBV28 to TRBJ2-5, with D maybe TRBD2 (6 bases). CDR3 length: 14 amino acids. Trimming cost V 3 bases and J 2 bases, with 10 bases left between them. Germline V gene lookup returns CDR1 MDHEN and CDR2 SYDVKM. The CDR3 sequence: CASSFPGTQETQYF. CDR3 DNA sequence: TGTGCCAGCAGTTTTCCCGGGACTCAAGAGACCCAGTACTTC.

The chain carries TRBV6-5 and TRBJ2-5, with D hard to call. The CDR3 length is 11 residues. Trimming removed 0 bases at V and 11 bases at J, with 7 bases between. Germline V gives CDR1 MNHEY, CDR2 SVGAGI. CDR3 amino acids: CASSYSRVQYF. DNA for the CDR3: TGTGCCAGCAGTTACTCGAGAGTGCAGTACTTC.

In this sample, this clone turned up a few times. The CDR3 spells CASSIGLATTGELFF. CDR3 DNA: TGTGCCAGTAGTATAGGGCTAGCCACGACCGGGGAGCTGTTTTTT. This rearrangement joins TRBV19 to TRBJ2-2, with D possibly matching TRBD2 (5 bases). Germline V gene lookup returns CDR1 LNHDA and CDR2 SQIVND (reference sequence). With 1 base removed from V and 5 bases from J, the gap between germline ends came to 11 bases. The CDR3 has 15 residues.

This clone appeared a single time. The CDR3 protein is CSVEPVVSNYGYTF. The CDR3 DNA reads as TGCAGCGTTGAACCTGTTGTATCTAACTATGGCTACACCTTC. This chain uses TRBV29-1 with TRBJ1-2; D is unresolved. The CDR3 spans 14 residues. The ends were cut back, 2 bases at V and 0 bases at J, with 10 bases in the middle. Germline CDR1 is SQVTM and CDR2 is ANQGSEA.

This chain links TRBV5-1 with TRBJ2-7; 8 bases align to TRBD2. Looked up from germline, CDR1 is SGHRS and CDR2 is YFSETQ. With 0 bases clipped from V and 0 bases from J, the junction kept 5 bases outside the gene matches. The CDR3 loop spans 16 amino acids. The chain's CDR3 is CASSLASSGFSYEQYF. CDR3 DNA: TGCGCCAGCAGCTTGGCCTCTAGCGGGTTCTCCTACGAGCAGTACTTC.

The rearrangement joins TRBV5-1 to TRBJ2-5, with D maybe TRBD2 (6 bases). CDR1 and CDR2 from the germline V gene are SGHRS and YFSETQ. With 0 bases removed from V and 5 bases from J, the gap between germline ends came to 17 bases. The CDR3 contains 16 residues. Here the CDR3 reads CASSLGGSGLWETQYF. CDR3 DNA sequence: TGCGCCAGCAGCTTGGGGGGAAGCGGGTTGTGGGAGACCCAGTACTTC.

The rearrangement joins TRBV14 to TRBJ2-1; weak D call: TRBD2 (6 bases). The germline V and J ends were trimmed by 1 base and 6 bases, with 16 bases remaining between them. CDR1 is SGHDN and CDR2 is FVKESK in the germline V gene. CDR3 length: 16 amino acids. In DNA, the CDR3 is TGTGCCAGCAGCCAAGGGAAAGGACTACGATTCAATGAGCAGTTCTTC. Translating it yields CASSQGKGLRFNEQFF.

This clone was observed a single time. The chain has TRBV19 and TRBJ1-1; 8 nucleotides line up with TRBD1. Losses at the gene ends were 2 bases for V and 0 bases for J; bases not matched to a gene: 5. The CDR3 spans 16 residues. CDR1 and CDR2 (germline): LNHDA, SQIVND (reference sequence). In DNA form, the CDR3 reads TGTGCCAGTAGTATAAGGGCGACAGGGGTGAACACTGAAGCTTTCTTT. The encoded protein is CASSIRATGVNTEAFF.

The chain carries TRBV6-5 and TRBJ1-3; 7 nucleotides agree with TRBD1. With V trimmed by 5 bases and J by 3 bases, 7 bases remained unmatched. Germline values: CDR1 MNHEY, CDR2 SVGAGI. The CDR3 contains 15 residues. The CDR3 DNA is TGTGCCAGCAGTAGAGACAGGGATCGTGGAAACACCATATATTTT. This codes for CASSRDRDRGNTIYF.

This clone was detected only a few times. The chain recombines TRBV9 with TRBJ2-7; 10 bases agree with TRBD1. This CDR3 is 16 amino acids long. After removal of 0 bases from V and 4 bases from J, the junction contained 7 bases not matched to a gene. CDR1 and CDR2 from the germline V gene are SGDLS and YYNGEE. The CDR3 is CASSVDPGQGRYEQYF. In DNA form, the CDR3 reads TGTGCCAGCAGCGTAGATCCGGGACAGGGGCGTTACGAGCAGTACTTC.

V is TRBV4-1 and J is TRBJ2-3, with a possible D match to TRBD2 (6 bases). Trimming stripped 0 bases from V and 4 bases from J, with 17 bases between. CDR1 MGHRA and CDR2 YSYEKL come from the germline V gene. This CDR3 comprises 17 residues. The CDR3 bases are TGCGCCAGCAGCCAAGATTCCCGGCAGCCGGGGGCAGATACGCAGTATTTT. Amino acids: CASSQDSRQPGADTQYF.

The rearrangement joins TRBV7-8 to TRBJ2-5, with 9 bases that match TRBD1. The J call is in doubt because the DNA end fits TRBJ2-7 better. The CDR3 sequence is 15 residues long. The V gene's germline CDR1 is SGHVS and CDR2 FQNEAQ. Here the CDR3 reads CASSTGTGSSYEQYF. The CDR3 nucleotides read TGTGCCAGCAGCACTGGGACAGGGAGCTCCTACGAGCAGTACTTC.

The chain couples TRBV29-1 to TRBJ2-5; TRBD2 agrees at 7 bases. V lost 7 bases, J lost 5 bases, and 7 bases stayed unmatched. Germline CDR1 reads SQVTM; CDR2 reads ANQGSEA. The CDR3 spans 12 residues. Written as DNA, the CDR3 is TGCAGCGGTACATTGGGGGGGGAGACCCAGTACTTC. Translation gives CSGTLGGETQYF.

The V gene is TRBV28, the J gene TRBJ1-5; TRBD1 matches 8 bases. This CDR3 contains 17 residues. From germline, CDR1 is MDHEN and CDR2 SYDVKM. The V and J ends lost 5 bases and 7 bases, in that order; junction bases with no gene match: 16. The CDR3 sequence is CASSPSGTGGFSQPQHF. DNA for the CDR3: TGTGCCAGCAGTCCATCCGGGACAGGAGGGTTTAGCCAGCCCCAGCATTTT.